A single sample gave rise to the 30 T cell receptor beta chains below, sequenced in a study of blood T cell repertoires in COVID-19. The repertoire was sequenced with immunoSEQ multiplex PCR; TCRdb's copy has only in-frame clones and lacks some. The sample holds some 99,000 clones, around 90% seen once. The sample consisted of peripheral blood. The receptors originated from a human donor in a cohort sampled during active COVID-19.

The CDR3 nucleotides are TGTGCCAGCAGCTCGTACAGGGGGCCTTACAATGAGCAGTTCTTC. This sequence encodes CASSSYRGPYNEQFF. The chain carries TRBV7-2 and TRBJ2-1, with TRBD1 matching over 9 bases. CDR1 is SGHTA, CDR2 FQGNSA, per germline. Trimming at V came to 4 bases and at J to 4 bases, leaving 5 bases not matched to a gene. The CDR3 has 15 amino acids.

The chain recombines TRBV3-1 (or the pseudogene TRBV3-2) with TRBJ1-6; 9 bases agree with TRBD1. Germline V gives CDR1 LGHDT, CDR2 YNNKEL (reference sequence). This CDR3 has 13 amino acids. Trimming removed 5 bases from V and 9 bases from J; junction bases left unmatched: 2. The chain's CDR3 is CASSSDRGSPLHF. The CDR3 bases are TGTGCCAGCAGCTCGGACAGGGGTTCACCCCTCCACTTT.

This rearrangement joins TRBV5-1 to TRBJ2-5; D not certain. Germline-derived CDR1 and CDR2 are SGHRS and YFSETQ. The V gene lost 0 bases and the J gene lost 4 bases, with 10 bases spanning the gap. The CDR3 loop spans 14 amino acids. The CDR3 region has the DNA TGCGCCAGCAGCTTGGATGGAGAAGGAGAGACCCAGTACTTC. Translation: CASSLDGEGETQYF.

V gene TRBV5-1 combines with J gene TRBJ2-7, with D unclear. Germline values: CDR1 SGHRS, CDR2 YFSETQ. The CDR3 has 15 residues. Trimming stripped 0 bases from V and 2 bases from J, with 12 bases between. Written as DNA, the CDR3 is TGCGCCAGCAGCTTGGCTCCGGGTCCTACCTACGAGCAGTACTTC. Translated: CASSLAPGPTYEQYF.

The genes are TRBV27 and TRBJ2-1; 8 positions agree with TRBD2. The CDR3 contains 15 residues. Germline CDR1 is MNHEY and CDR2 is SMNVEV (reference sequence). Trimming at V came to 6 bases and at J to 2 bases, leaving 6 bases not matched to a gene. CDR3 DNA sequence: TGTGCCAGCAGCGCAGCGGGAGTGGCCTACAATGAGCAGTTCTTC. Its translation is CASSAAGVAYNEQFF.

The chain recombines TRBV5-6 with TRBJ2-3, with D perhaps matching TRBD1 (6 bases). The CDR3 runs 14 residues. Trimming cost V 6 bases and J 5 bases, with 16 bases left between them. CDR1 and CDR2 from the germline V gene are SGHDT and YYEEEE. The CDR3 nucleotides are TGTGCCAGCACCTGGTGGGGGCTTGAAGATACGCAGTATTTT. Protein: CASTWWGLEDTQYF.

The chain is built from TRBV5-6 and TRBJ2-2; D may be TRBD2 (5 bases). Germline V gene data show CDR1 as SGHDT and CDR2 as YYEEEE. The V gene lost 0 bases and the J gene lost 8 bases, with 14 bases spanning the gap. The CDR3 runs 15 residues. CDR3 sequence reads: CASSLGLGLKGELFF. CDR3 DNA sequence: TGTGCCAGCAGCTTGGGTCTTGGACTTAAGGGGGAGCTGTTTTTT.

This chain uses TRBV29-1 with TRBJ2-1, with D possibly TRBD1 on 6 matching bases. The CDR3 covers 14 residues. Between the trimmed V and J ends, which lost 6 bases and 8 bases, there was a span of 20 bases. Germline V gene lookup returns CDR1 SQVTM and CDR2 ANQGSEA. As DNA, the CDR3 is TGCAGCGTGACCGCCACAGGGATTGGCGATGAGCAGTTCTTC. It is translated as CSVTATGIGDEQFF.

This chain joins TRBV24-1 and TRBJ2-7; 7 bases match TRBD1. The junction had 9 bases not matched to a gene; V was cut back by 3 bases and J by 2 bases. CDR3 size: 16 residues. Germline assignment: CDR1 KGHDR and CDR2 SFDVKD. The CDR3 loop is CATSDPMDRSPYEQYF. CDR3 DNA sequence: TGTGCCACCAGTGATCCCATGGACAGGAGCCCCTACGAGCAGTACTTC.

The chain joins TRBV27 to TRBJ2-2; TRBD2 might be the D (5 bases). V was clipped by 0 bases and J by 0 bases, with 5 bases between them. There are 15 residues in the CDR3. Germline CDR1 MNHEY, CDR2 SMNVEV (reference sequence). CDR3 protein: CASSLSGANTGELFF. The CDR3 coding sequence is TGTGCCAGCAGTTTATCGGGAGCGAACACCGGGGAGCTGTTTTTT.

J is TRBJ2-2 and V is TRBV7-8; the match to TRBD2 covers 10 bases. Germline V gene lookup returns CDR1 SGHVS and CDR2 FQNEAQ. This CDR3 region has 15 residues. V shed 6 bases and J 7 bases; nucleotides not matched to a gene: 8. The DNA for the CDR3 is TGTGCCAGCAGGGAGGGACTAGCGCAGGGCGGGGAGCTGTTTTTT. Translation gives CASREGLAQGGELFF. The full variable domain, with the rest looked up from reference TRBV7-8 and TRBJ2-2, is GAGVSQSPRYKVAKRGQDVALRCDPISGHVSLFWYQQALGQGPEFLTYFQNEAQLDKSGLPSDRFFAERPEGSVSTLKIQRTQQEDSAVYLCASREGLAQGGELFFGEGSRLTVL.

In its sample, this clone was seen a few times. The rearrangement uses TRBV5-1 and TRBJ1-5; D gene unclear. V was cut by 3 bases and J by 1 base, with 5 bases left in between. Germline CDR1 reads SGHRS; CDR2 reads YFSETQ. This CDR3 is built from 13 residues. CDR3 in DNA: TGCGCCAGCAGCTCAGTCAGCAATCAGCCCCAGCATTTT. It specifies CASSSVSNQPQHF.

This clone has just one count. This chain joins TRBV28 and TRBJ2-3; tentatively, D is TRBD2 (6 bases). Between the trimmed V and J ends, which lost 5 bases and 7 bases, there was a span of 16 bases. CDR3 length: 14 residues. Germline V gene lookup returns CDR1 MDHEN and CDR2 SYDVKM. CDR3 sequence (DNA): TGTGCCAGCAGTCAGCAAACGGGAGTGAATACGCAGTATTTT. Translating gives CASSQQTGVNTQYF.

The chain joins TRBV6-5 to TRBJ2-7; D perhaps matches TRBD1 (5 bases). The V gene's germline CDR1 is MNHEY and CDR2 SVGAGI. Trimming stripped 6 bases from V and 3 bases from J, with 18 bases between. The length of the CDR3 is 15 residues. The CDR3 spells CASRFPSGFDYEQYF. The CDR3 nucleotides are TGTGCCAGCAGGTTCCCCTCAGGGTTCGACTACGAGCAGTACTTC.

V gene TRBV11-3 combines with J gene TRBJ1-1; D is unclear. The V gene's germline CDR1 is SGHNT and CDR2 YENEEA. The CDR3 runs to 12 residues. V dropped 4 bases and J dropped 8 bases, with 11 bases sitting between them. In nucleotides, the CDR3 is TGTGCCAGCAGCTCACCCCCCGAGGAAGCTTTCTTT. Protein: CASSSPPEEAFF. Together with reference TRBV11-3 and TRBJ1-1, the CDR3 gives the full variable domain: EAGVVQSPRYKIIEKKQPVAFWCNPISGHNTLYWYLQNLGQGPELLIRYENEEAVDDSQLPKDRFSAERLKGVDSTLKIQPAELGDSAVYLCASSSPPEEAFFGQGTRLTVV.

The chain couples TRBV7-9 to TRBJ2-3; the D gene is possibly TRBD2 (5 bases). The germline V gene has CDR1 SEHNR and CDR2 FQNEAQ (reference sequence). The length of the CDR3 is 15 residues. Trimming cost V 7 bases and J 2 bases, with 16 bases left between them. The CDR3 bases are TGTGCCAGCACGACGATCGTGGAGGCCACAGATACGCAGTATTTT. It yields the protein CASTTIVEATDTQYF.

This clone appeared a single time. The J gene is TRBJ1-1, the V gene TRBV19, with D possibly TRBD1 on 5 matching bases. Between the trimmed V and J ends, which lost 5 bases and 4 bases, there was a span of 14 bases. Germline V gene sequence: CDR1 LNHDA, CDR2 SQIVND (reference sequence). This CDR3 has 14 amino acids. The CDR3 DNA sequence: TGTGCCAGTAGTCCGGATCGGGGGTCCACTGAAGCTTTCTTT. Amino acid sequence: CASSPDRGSTEAFF.

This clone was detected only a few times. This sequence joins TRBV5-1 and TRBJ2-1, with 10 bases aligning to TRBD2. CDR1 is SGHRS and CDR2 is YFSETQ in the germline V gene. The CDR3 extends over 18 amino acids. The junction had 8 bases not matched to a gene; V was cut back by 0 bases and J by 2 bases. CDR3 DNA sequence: TGCGCCAGCAGCTTGGAAGCGGGAGGGCCAGCTACCTACAATGAGCAGTTCTTC. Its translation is CASSLEAGGPATYNEQFF.

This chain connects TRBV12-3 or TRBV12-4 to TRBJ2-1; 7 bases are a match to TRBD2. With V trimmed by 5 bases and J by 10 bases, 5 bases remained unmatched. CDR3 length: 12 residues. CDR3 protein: CASSRRDYEQFF. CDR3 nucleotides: TGTGCCAGCAGTCGACGGGACTACGAGCAGTTCTTC.

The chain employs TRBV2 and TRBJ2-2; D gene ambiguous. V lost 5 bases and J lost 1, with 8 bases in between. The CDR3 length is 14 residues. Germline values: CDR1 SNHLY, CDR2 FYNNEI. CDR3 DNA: TGTGCCAGCAGTCTTTACTGGAACACCGGGGAGCTGTTTTTT. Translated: CASSLYWNTGELFF.

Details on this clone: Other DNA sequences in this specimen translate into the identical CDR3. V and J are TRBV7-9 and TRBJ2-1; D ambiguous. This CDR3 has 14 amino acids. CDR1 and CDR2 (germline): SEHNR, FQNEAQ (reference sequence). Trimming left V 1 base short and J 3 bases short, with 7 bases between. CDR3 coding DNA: TGTGCCAGCAGCTTAGGACAAGACTACAATGAGCAGTTCTTC. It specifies CASSLGQDYNEQFF.

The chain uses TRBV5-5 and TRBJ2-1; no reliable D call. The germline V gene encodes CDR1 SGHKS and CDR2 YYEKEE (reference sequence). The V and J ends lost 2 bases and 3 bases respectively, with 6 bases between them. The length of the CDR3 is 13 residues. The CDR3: CASSFPVYNEQFF. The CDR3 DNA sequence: TGTGCCAGCAGCTTCCCAGTCTACAATGAGCAGTTCTTC.

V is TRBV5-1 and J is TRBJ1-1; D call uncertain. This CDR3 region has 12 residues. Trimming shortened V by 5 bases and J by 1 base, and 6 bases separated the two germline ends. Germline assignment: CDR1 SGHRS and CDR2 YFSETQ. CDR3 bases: TGCGCCAGCAGTTCGGGGAACACTGAAGCTTTCTTT. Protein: CASSSGNTEAFF.

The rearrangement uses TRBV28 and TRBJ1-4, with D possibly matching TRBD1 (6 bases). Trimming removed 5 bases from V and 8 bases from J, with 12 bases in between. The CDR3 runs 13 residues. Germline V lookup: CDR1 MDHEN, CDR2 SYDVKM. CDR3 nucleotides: TGTGCCAGCAGTCAGGGGATTGAAGAAAAACTGTTTTTT. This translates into CASSQGIEEKLFF.

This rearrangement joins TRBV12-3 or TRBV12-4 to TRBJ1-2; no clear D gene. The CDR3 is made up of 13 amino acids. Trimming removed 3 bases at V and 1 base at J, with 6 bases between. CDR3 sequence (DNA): TGTGCCAGCAGTTTTAGCCGTAACTATGGCTACACCTTC. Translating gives CASSFSRNYGYTF.

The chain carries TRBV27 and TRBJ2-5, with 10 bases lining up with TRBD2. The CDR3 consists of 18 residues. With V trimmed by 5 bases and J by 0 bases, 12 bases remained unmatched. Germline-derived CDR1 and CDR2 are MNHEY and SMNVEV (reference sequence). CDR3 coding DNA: TGTGCCAGCAGTGAACAGATTAAACTAGCGGGGAACCAAGAGACCCAGTACTTC. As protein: CASSEQIKLAGNQETQYF.

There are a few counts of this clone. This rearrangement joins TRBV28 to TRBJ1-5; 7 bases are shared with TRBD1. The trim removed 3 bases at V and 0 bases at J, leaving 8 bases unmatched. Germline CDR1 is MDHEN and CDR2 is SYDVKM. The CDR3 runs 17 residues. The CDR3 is CASSFPLGQSSNQPQHF. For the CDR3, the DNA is TGTGCCAGCAGTTTTCCGCTGGGACAGAGTAGCAATCAGCCCCAGCATTTT.

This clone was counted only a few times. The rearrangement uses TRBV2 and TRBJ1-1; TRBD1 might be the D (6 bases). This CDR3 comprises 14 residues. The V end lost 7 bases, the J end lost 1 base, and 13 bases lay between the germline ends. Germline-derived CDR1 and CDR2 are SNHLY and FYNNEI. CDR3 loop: CASNQWGRNTEAFF. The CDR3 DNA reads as TGTGCCAGCAACCAATGGGGGCGGAACACTGAAGCTTTCTTT.

CDR3 coding DNA: TGCGCCAGCAGCCAACGGGACAGGGATTACGAGCAGTACTTC. Its protein product is CASSQRDRDYEQYF. V gene TRBV4-1 combines with J gene TRBJ2-7, with 9 bases identical to TRBD1. Germline V gene data show CDR1 as MGHRA and CDR2 as YSYEKL. There are 14 residues in the CDR3. The junction had 3 bases not matched to a gene; V was cut back by 2 bases and J by 4 bases.

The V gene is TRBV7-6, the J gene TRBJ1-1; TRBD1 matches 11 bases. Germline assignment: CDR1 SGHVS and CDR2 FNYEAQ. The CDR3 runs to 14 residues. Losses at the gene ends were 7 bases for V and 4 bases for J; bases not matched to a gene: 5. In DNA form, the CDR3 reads TGTGCCAGCACCGAGGGACAGGGGGGCACTGAAGCTTTCTTT. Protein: CASTEGQGGTEAFF.